Below, 11 T cell receptor beta chains from the same sample are listed, as sequenced in a study of OX40 agonist ivuxolimab in advanced cancers. Sequencing was performed with immunoSEQ multiplex PCR; in TCRdb, only in-frame clones are kept and a portion is missing. This sample has 70,000 to 85,000 clones; about 90% occur once, and the top ten carry approximately 1.3%. The material sequenced was CD4+ or CD8+ T cells sorted from blood, taken in a trial of the OX40 agonist ivuxolimab. The origin of the receptors is an adult with an advanced solid tumor such as melanoma, head and neck, liver or kidney cancer.

There are a few counts of this clone. This rearrangement joins TRBV19 to TRBJ1-5; a weak D match, TRBD1 (5 bases). This CDR3 contains 13 residues. The germline CDR1 and CDR2 sequences are LNHDA and SQIVND (reference sequence). V was shortened by 7 bases and J by 3 bases, with 10 bases between the two germline ends. CDR3 coding DNA: TGTGCCAGTAACCTACAGGTCAATCAGCCCCAGCATTTT. This encodes CASNLQVNQPQHF. The full variable domain, completed using reference TRBV19 and TRBJ1-5, is DGGITQSPKYLFRKEGQNVTLSCEQNLNHDAMYWYRQDPGQGLRLIYYSQIVNDFQKGDIAEGYSVSREKKESFPLTVTSAQKNPTAFYLCASNLQVNQPQHFGDGTRLSIL.

The gene calls are TRBV19 and TRBJ1-1, with 7 bases that match TRBD1. Germline assignment: CDR1 LNHDA and CDR2 SQIVND (reference sequence). The trim removed 6 bases at V and 4 bases at J, leaving 5 bases unmatched. This CDR3 is built from 13 residues. This chain's CDR3 is CASSQQGTTEAFF. As DNA, the CDR3 is TGTGCCAGTAGCCAACAGGGGACCACTGAAGCTTTCTTT.

V usage is TRBV2 and J usage is TRBJ1-6, with a weak D call TRBD1 (5 bases). CDR3 length: 16 amino acids. Germline V CDR1 and CDR2: SNHLY, FYNNEI. V was clipped by 7 bases and J by 2 bases, with 15 bases between them. The CDR3 loop is CASTTSGDAYNSPLHF. Written as DNA, the CDR3 is TGTGCCAGCACCACCTCCGGGGACGCCTATAATTCACCCCTCCACTTT.

V usage is TRBV11-2 and J usage is TRBJ2-7; D is unresolved. Germline loops: CDR1 SGHAT, CDR2 FQNNGV. V was clipped by 4 bases and J by 0 bases, with 13 bases between them. The CDR3 sequence is 15 residues long. The CDR3: CASSSLAWVSYEQYF. The CDR3 DNA reads as TGTGCCAGCAGCTCACTGGCCTGGGTCTCCTACGAGCAGTACTTC.

The V call is TRBV5-1, the J call TRBJ2-5; perhaps TRBD2 as D (5 bases). V was trimmed by 4 bases and J by 1 base, leaving 17 bases between them. The CDR3 is 16 residues long. CDR1 and CDR2 (germline): SGHRS, YFSETQ. The CDR3 DNA reads as TGCGCCAGCAGCCGGGGTGGGAACCTTGGCCAAGAGACCCAGTACTTC. Translated: CASSRGGNLGQETQYF.

The rearrangement joins TRBV27 to TRBJ2-7, with D perhaps TRBD1 (5 bases). The ends were cut back, 3 bases at V and 2 bases at J, with 8 bases in the middle. The CDR3 loop spans 13 amino acids. CDR1 and CDR2 from the germline V gene are MNHEY and SMNVEV (reference sequence). As DNA, the CDR3 is TGTGCCAGCAGTTTGGGGCTAGCCTACGAGCAGTACTTC. Its translation is CASSLGLAYEQYF.

J is TRBJ2-7 and V is TRBV6-5; a possible D gene is TRBD1 (5 bases). This CDR3 comprises 14 residues. V lost 6 bases, J lost 6 bases, and 18 bases lay in between. Germline CDR1 and CDR2: MNHEY and SVGAGI. CDR3 in DNA: TGTGCCAGCAGGGCGGCTCGTCAGGGCGTCGAGCAGTACTTC. Amino acids: CASRAARQGVEQYF.

This rearrangement joins TRBV6-1 to TRBJ1-3; D is unresolved. The CDR3 contains 10 residues. V shed 6 bases and J shed 8 bases, with 5 bases lying between them. The germline V gene encodes CDR1 MNHNS and CDR2 SASEGT. The CDR3 is CASRVDTIYF. The CDR3 DNA sequence: TGTGCCAGCAGGGTTGACACCATATATTTT.

The gene calls are TRBV19 and TRBJ2-7, with a possible D match to TRBD2 (6 bases). CDR1 is LNHDA, CDR2 SQIVND, per germline (reference sequence). The CDR3 spans 15 residues. V lost 3 bases and J lost 4, with 16 bases in between. This CDR3 is CASSIGGASGYEQYF. The CDR3 DNA follows: TGTGCCAGTAGTATCGGGGGTGCCTCGGGTTACGAGCAGTACTTC.

J is TRBJ1-5 and V is TRBV5-5; the match to TRBD1 covers 9 bases. The CDR3 consists of 16 residues. V gave up 4 bases and J gave up 0 bases; unmatched junction bases: 5. The V gene's germline CDR1 is SGHKS and CDR2 YYEKEE (reference sequence). DNA of the CDR3: TGTGCCAGCAGCGCCGGGACAGGGTATAGCAATCAGCCCCAGCATTTT. Translating gives CASSAGTGYSNQPQHF.

This rearrangement joins TRBV27 to TRBJ1-2; D unclear. With 9 bases removed from V and 7 bases from J, the gap between germline ends came to 12 bases. The length of the CDR3 is 11 residues. The germline V gene has CDR1 MNHEY and CDR2 SMNVEV (reference sequence). The CDR3 here is CASPPLGGYTF. As DNA, the CDR3 is TGTGCCAGTCCTCCACTGGGTGGCTACACCTTC.